The 23 T cell receptor beta chains below come from one sample, sequenced in a study of CD8 T cells in ankylosing spondylitis. A single record per CDR3 protein comes from TCRdb applying MiXCR to the 5' RACE reads. The sample lists around 100,000 distinct CDR3 sequences; less than 25% were seen once. Sequencing was performed on synovial fluid, either unsorted or a sorted T cell fraction (not recorded which). The receptors shown here come from a male donor with ankylosing spondylitis.

This clonotype was detected many times. The chain has TRBV29-1 and TRBJ2-3, with TRBD2 matching over 12 bases. CDR1 and CDR2 from the germline V gene are SQVTM and ANQGSEA. The CDR3 extends over 13 amino acids. J gave up 4 bases and V 6 bases, and 2 bases lay outside the gene matches. As DNA, the CDR3 is TGCAGCGTGGGGACTAGCGGGTCAGATACGCAGTATTTT. This encodes CSVGTSGSDTQYF.

This clonotype is judged medium-sized. The chain uses TRBV7-9 and TRBJ1-5, with D uncertain. CDR1 is SEHNR, CDR2 FQNEAQ, per germline (reference sequence). Trimming removed 2 bases at V and 6 bases at J, with 5 bases between. The CDR3 is made up of 12 amino acids. The CDR3 nucleotides are TGTGCCAGCAGCTTACTTGGTCAGCCCCAGCATTTT. Translating it yields CASSLLGQPQHF.

J is TRBJ2-1 and V is TRBV27, with TRBD1 matching over 7 bases. CDR1 MNHEY and CDR2 SMNVEV come from the germline V gene (reference sequence). The trim removed 6 bases at V and 6 bases at J, leaving 8 bases unmatched. The CDR3 has 14 residues. CDR3 amino acids: CASSLTGLGNEQFF. For the CDR3, the DNA is TGTGCCAGCAGCTTGACAGGGCTTGGCAATGAGCAGTTCTTC.

Sample share makes this clonotype medium-sized (0.01 to 0.1%). The chain joins TRBV15 to TRBJ2-1; 11 bases align to TRBD2. Germline-derived CDR1 and CDR2 are LNHNV and YYDKDF (reference sequence). This CDR3 region has 13 residues. V lost 5 bases, J lost 11 bases, and 5 bases stayed unmatched. CDR3 coding DNA: TGTGCCACCAGCGGGACTAGCGGAAGACAGCAGTTCTTC. Translating it yields CATSGTSGRQQFF.

This clonotype turned up a few times. The V gene is TRBV7-9, the J gene TRBJ2-1, with 8 bases aligning to TRBD2. The V segment lost 5 bases and the J segment 5 bases; nucleotides outside the gene matches: 8. CDR3 length equals 15 residues. The germline gives CDR1 SEHNR, CDR2 FQNEAQ (reference sequence). The CDR3 DNA follows: TGTGCCAGCAGCAAGAGCGGGAGTTCTGACAATGAGCAGTTCTTC. It codes for CASSKSGSSDNEQFF.

This clonotype has at least ten counts. The chain combines TRBV10-3 with TRBJ2-3, with D uncertain. With 7 bases removed from V and 5 bases from J, the gap between germline ends came to 19 bases. The CDR3 loop spans 15 amino acids. The germline V gene encodes CDR1 ENHRY and CDR2 SYGVKD. The CDR3 DNA sequence: TGTGCCATCAAGCCGGCGGACCTAACGGGAGATACGCAGTATTTT. This encodes CAIKPADLTGDTQYF.

Only a few counts were recorded for this clonotype. The CDR3 loop is CASTEGLSGEQYV. CDR3 DNA sequence: TGTGCCAGCACCGAGGGGTTGTCGGGGGAGCAGTACGTC. V and J are TRBV6-4 and TRBJ2-7, with D perhaps assigned TRBD1 or TRBD2 (5 bases each). The CDR3 is 13 residues long. V lost 7 bases and J 7 bases, leaving 17 bases between the germline ends. Germline lookup yields CDR1 MRHNA and CDR2 SNTAGT.

This clonotype has a count of ten or more. The chain is built from TRBV4-2 and TRBJ2-3, with a tentative D call TRBD2 (5 bases). The germline CDR1 and CDR2 sequences are LGHNA and YNFKEQ. CDR3 size: 15 residues. Trimming took 4 bases from V and 0 from J, leaving 11 bases between them. CDR3 coding DNA: TGTGCCAGCAGCCGACGCAGCGGTAGCACAGATACGCAGTATTTT. It translates to CASSRRSGSTDTQYF.

This clonotype has only a few counts. V usage is TRBV6-1 and J usage is TRBJ2-7; TRBD1 agrees at 8 bases. V shed 3 bases and J 4 bases; nucleotides not matched to a gene: 17. The CDR3 totals 18 residues. Germline-derived CDR1 and CDR2 are MNHNS and SASEGT. As DNA, the CDR3 is TGTGCCAGCAGTGATGGGGACAGGACTTTACCCCGGGTTTACGAGCAGTACGTC. It translates to CASSDGDRTLPRVYEQYV.

This clonotype was seen more than once but under ten times. The J gene is TRBJ2-3, the V gene TRBV6-1; the D gene is possibly TRBD2 (6 bases). The CDR3 covers 16 residues. Germline V CDR1 and CDR2: MNHNS, SASEGT. Trimming left V 7 bases short and J 8 bases short, with 25 bases between. The CDR3: CASITTVWDGSGTQYF. The DNA of the CDR3 is TGTGCCAGCATCACAACGGTCTGGGACGGGAGCGGTACGCAGTATTTT.

This clonotype was counted ten times or more. The gene calls are TRBV18 and TRBJ2-1; D call uncertain. CDR1 is KGHSH, CDR2 LQKENI, per germline. Trimming shortened V by 8 bases and J by 0 bases, and 11 bases separated the two germline ends. This CDR3 comprises 14 residues. Here the CDR3 reads CASGELSSYNEQFF. The CDR3, as DNA: TGTGCCAGCGGAGAGTTAAGCTCCTACAATGAGCAGTTCTTC.

Ten or more counts support this clonotype. The chain has TRBV5-1 and TRBJ2-1; unclear D gene. This CDR3 is built from 15 residues. Trimming removed 0 bases from V and 8 bases from J, with 15 bases in between. Germline loops: CDR1 SGHRS, CDR2 YFSETQ. The CDR3 region is CASSLAAADGDEQFF. The CDR3 coding sequence is TGCGCCAGCAGCTTGGCCGCGGCCGATGGGGATGAGCAGTTCTTC. Full variable domain (missing parts from reference TRBV5-1 and TRBJ2-1): KAGVTQTPRYLIKTRGQQVTLSCSPISGHRSVSWYQQTPGQGLQFLFEYFSETQRNKGNFPGRFSGRQFSNSRSEMNVSTLELGDSALYLCASSLAAADGDEQFFGPGTRLTVL.

The chain couples TRBV2 to TRBJ2-5; no definite D call. CDR3 size: 12 residues. V was trimmed by 3 bases and J by 8 bases, leaving 10 bases between them. Germline CDR1 is SNHLY and CDR2 is FYNNEI. The CDR3 DNA is TGTGCCAGCAGTGAGTCGTCGAGTACCCAGTACTTC. Protein: CASSESSSTQYF.

This clonotype was counted a few times. The rearrangement uses TRBV27 and TRBJ1-6, with D possibly being TRBD1 (5 bases). Deletions cut 2 bases from V and 9 bases from J, with 14 bases between. CDR3 length equals 15 residues. Germline loops: CDR1 MNHEY, CDR2 SMNVEV (reference sequence). This chain's CDR3 is CASSLEAGMGSPLHF. CDR3 sequence (DNA): TGTGCCAGCAGTTTAGAGGCAGGGATGGGTTCACCCCTCCACTTT.

The J gene is TRBJ1-1, the V gene TRBV7-6, with D tentatively TRBD1 (5 bases). The V gene's germline CDR1 is SGHVS and CDR2 FNYEAQ. V was cut by 5 bases and J by 1 base, with 11 bases left in between. The CDR3 loop spans 14 amino acids. The CDR3 sequence: CASSLAQGNTEAFF. The CDR3, as DNA: TGTGCCAGCAGCCTCGCTCAGGGGAACACTGAAGCTTTCTTT.

This clonotype was found a few times. The rearrangement links TRBV19 to TRBJ2-3; D is undetermined. V was cut by 3 bases and J by 2 bases, with 9 bases left in between. This CDR3 has 14 residues. Germline values: CDR1 LNHDA, CDR2 SQIVND (reference sequence). CDR3 sequence: CASSMSISTDTQYF. The CDR3 DNA reads TGTGCCAGTAGTATGAGTATATCCACAGATACGCAGTATTTT.

DNA for the CDR3: TGTGCCAGCAGTTCAGGCAATGAGCAGTTCTTC. It is translated as CASSSGNEQFF. The chain joins TRBV6-6 to TRBJ2-1, with D unresolved. V was cut by 4 bases and J by 6 bases, with 4 bases left in between. The CDR3 is made up of 11 amino acids. CDR1 MNHNY and CDR2 SVGAGI come from the germline V gene (reference sequence).

This clonotype turned up a few times. J is TRBJ2-2 and V is TRBV14; perhaps TRBD1 as D (6 bases). Germline V lookup: CDR1 SGHDN, CDR2 FVKESK. The CDR3 sequence is 14 residues long. Trimming took off 0 bases at V and 5 bases at J, with 7 bases between the two ends. CDR3 nucleotides: TGTGCCAGCAGCCAAGACCAGGGGACCGGGGAGCTGTTTTTT. As protein: CASSQDQGTGELFF.

This clonotype was picked up a small number of times. The rearrangement uses TRBV5-1 and TRBJ1-1, with D possibly matching TRBD1 (5 bases). The CDR3 loop spans 15 amino acids. Trimming cost V 1 base and J 0 bases, with 10 bases left between them. Germline values: CDR1 SGHRS, CDR2 YFSETQ. The DNA for the CDR3 is TGCGCCAGCAGCTTGTCAGGGCAAATGAACACTGAAGCTTTCTTT. It translates to CASSLSGQMNTEAFF.

This clonotype turned up a few times. The CDR3 loop reads CASSFREKLFF. The CDR3, as DNA: TGTGCCAGCAGTTTTCGTGAAAAACTGTTTTTT. V usage is TRBV12-3 or TRBV12-4 and J usage is TRBJ1-4; D is uncertain. The CDR3 runs 11 residues. The ends were cut back, 3 bases at V and 7 bases at J, with 3 bases in the middle.

This clonotype appeared a single time. This chain joins TRBV3-1 and TRBJ2-5; no clear D. Deletions cut 2 bases from V and 5 bases from J, with 12 bases between. This CDR3 has 14 amino acids. CDR1 and CDR2 (germline): LGHDT, YNNKEL (reference sequence). The CDR3 here is CASSQSASVETQYF. CDR3 in DNA: TGTGCCAGCAGCCAATCGGCGAGCGTGGAGACCCAGTACTTC.

V gene TRBV20-1 combines with J gene TRBJ1-2; TRBD1 matches at 9 bases. V lost 0 bases and J lost 3; bases outside the gene matches: 2. Germline lookup yields CDR1 DFQATT and CDR2 SNEGSKA (reference sequence). The CDR3 has 14 amino acids. CDR3 protein: CSARDRQGDYGYTF. The CDR3 DNA is TGCAGTGCTAGAGACAGACAGGGGGACTATGGCTACACCTTC.

The rearrangement links TRBV7-2 to TRBJ2-3; TRBD2 matches at 10 bases. This CDR3 is 16 amino acids long. The V and J ends lost 3 bases and 4 bases, in that order; junction bases with no gene match: 7. The germline V gene encodes CDR1 SGHTA and CDR2 FQGNSA. In DNA form, the CDR3 reads TGTGCCAGCAGCTTTTTAGCGGGAGGATCCGCAGATACGCAGTATTTT. Translated, it gives CASSFLAGGSADTQYF.